The T cell receptor (beta chain) under discussion was sequenced for a study of immune evolution from preneoplasia to lung adenocarcinoma. Overall study results and limits: Normal lung had highest clonality; later lesions appeared denser, more diverse. Top clone frequencies peaked in normal lung, apparently declining through invasive adenocarcinoma.

In germline, CDR1 is SGHVS, CDR2 FNYEAQ. V lost 3 bases to trimming and J lost 9 bases; unmatched junction nucleotides: 13. The length of the CDR3 is 15 residues. Assay: immunoSEQ multiplex PCR; the TCRdb copy retains only in-frame clones and omits some. The data contain some 6,200 clones, under 85% of them singletons. Between the mid-2010s and the late 2010s, patients underwent resection in Japan or China. H&E slides confirmed each diagnosis, reviewed by two pathologists independently. A word on this clone: Its antigen is still unknown.

This receptor was obtained from a donor at least 70 years old with lung adenocarcinoma. What was sequenced was FFPE adjacent normal lung tissue. J is TRBJ1-1 and V is TRBV7-6; 7 nucleotides align to TRBD1. CDR3 DNA: TGTGCCAGCAGCTTTAACTCAGGGGGTCGCGTCCAAGCTTTCTTT. Protein: CASSFNSGGRVQAFF. Filled out from reference TRBV7-6 and TRBJ1-1, the complete variable domain reads GAGVSQSPRYKVTKRGQDVALRCDPISGHVSLYWYRQALGQGPEFLTYFNYEAQQDKSGLPNDRFSAERPEGSISTLTIQRTEQRDSAMYRCASSFNSGGRVQAFFGQGTRLTVV.